Detailed here is one TCR beta chain. Primers included in the PCR were 60 Vbeta and 13 Jbeta primers. Some clones are missing from TCRdb's copy, which holds only in-frame ones; the method was immunoSEQ multiplex PCR. This sample has 100,000 to 150,000 clones, with about four fifths found just once. Germline V gene lookup returns CDR1 ENHRY and CDR2 SYGVKD. The length of the CDR3 is 16 residues. V dropped 4 bases and J dropped 0 bases, with 13 bases sitting between them. This entry comes from a study of cytomegalovirus exposure and HLA in healthy donors. Sequenced material: PBMCs. This sequence joins TRBV10-3 and TRBJ1-3, with a possible D match to TRBD1 (6 bases). The receptor comes from a woman between 50 and 59 years old in good health and CMV-seropositive. CDR3 nucleotide sequence: TGTGCCATCAGTGTAACTCAGGGGAACTCTGGAAACACCATATATTTT. This codes for CAISVTQGNSGNTIYF.